This T cell receptor (beta chain) was identified in a study of regulatory T cells in long-lasting Graves disease. Arm-PCR of CDR3 regions with iRepertoire HTBI primers generated TCR beta libraries. MiXCR was run by TCRdb on the multiplex PCR reads, yielding one entry per CDR3 protein. The table lists approximately 400,000 distinct CDR3 sequences, over 12% of them singletons. A word on this clonotype: One junction end does not reproduce the germline sequence, and a read error may be involved.

Indicated time point: newly diagnosed GD, antithyroid drugs for less than 3 months. RNA isolated from PBMCs was used to make the TCR library. This CDR3 has 17 residues. CDR1 SGHAT and CDR2 FQNNGV come from the germline V gene. These sequences were also reported in another study, on T cells in Graves' hyperthyroidism and ophthalmopathy.

This sequence was found in a woman in her thirties or forties with Graves disease. This chain links TRBV11-2 with TRBJ2-1, with 13 positions matching TRBD2. The sample in question was peripheral blood mononuclear cells (PBMCs), obtained at new diagnosis, from a patient treated with antithyroid drugs. Here the CDR3 DNA reads TGCGCCAGCAGCCAAGATCCCGGACTAGCGGGAGTAGGGGAGCAGTTCTTC. It translates to CASSQDPGLAGVGEQFF.